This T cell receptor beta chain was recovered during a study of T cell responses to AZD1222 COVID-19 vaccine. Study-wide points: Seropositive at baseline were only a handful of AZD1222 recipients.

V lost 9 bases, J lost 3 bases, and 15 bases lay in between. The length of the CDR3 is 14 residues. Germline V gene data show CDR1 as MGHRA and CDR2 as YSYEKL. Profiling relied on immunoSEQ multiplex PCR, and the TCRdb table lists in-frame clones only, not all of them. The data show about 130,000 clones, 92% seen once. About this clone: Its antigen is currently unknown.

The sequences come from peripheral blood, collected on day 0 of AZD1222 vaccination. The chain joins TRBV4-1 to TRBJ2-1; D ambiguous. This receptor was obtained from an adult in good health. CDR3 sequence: CASRFRFGYNEQFF. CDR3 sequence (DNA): TGCGCCAGTCGTTTCAGGTTCGGCTACAATGAGCAGTTCTTC.